This T cell receptor beta chain comes out of a study of T cells in Graves' hyperthyroidism and ophthalmopathy. Amplification yielded TCR beta CDR3 regions, with RNA transcripts as the source. TCR CDR3 regions were first amplified by RT-PCR with HTBI primers. Via MiXCR, TCRdb re-called the multiplex PCR reads, giving one row per CDR3 protein. The data contain 600,000 to 850,000 distinct CDR3 sequences, roughly 20% of them singletons. This clonotype occurred many times. The CDR3 extends over 15 amino acids. From germline, CDR1 is MRHNA and CDR2 SNTAGT. V lost 6 bases, J lost 2 bases, and 13 bases lay in between.

The chain has TRBV6-4 and TRBJ2-2; unclear D gene. The sequence derives from a woman between 45 and 60 years old with Graves' hyperthyroidism that later progressed to Graves' ophthalmopathy. Material for sequencing was blood. The CDR3, as DNA: TGTGCCAGCAGCCCCTCGCGGCAAAACACCGGGGAGCTGTTTTTT. Residues: CASSPSRQNTGELFF.